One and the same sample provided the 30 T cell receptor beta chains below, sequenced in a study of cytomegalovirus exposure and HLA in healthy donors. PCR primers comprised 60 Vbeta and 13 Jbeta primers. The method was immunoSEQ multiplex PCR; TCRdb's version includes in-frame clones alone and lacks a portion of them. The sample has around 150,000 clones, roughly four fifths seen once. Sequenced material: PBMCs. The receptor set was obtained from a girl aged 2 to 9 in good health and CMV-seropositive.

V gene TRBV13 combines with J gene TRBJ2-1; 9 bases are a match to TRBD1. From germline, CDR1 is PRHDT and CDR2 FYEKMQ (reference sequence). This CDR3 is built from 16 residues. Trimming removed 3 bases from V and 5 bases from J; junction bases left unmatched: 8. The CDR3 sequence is CASSLGYWTGDNEQFF. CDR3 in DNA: TGTGCCAGCAGCTTGGGATATTGGACAGGGGACAATGAGCAGTTCTTC.

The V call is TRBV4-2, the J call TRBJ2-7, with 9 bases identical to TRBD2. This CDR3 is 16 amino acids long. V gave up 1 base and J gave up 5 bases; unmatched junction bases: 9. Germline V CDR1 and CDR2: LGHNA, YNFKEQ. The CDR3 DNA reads TGTGCCAGCAGCCAAGTGGCTAGCGGGATCGCGGACGAGCAGTACTTC. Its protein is CASSQVASGIADEQYF.

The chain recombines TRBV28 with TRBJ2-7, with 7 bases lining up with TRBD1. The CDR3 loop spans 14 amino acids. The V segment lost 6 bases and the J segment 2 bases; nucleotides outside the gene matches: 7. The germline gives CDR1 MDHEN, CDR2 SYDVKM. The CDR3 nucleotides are TGTGCCAGCAGAGCGACAGGGTCAGCCTACGAGCAGTACTTC. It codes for CASRATGSAYEQYF.

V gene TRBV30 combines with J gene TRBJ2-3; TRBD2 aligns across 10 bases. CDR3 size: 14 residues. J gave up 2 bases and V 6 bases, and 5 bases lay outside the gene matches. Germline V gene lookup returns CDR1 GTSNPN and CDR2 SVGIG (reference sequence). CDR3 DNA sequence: TGTGCCTGTCGGACTAGCGGTAACACAGATACGCAGTATTTT. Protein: CACRTSGNTDTQYF. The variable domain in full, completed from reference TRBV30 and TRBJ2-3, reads SQTIHQWPATLVQPVGSPLSLECTVEGTSNPNLYWYRQAAGRGLQLLFYSVGIGQISSEVPQNLSASRPQDRQFILSSKKLLLSDSGFYLCACRTSGNTDTQYFGPGTRLTVL.

CDR3 nucleotide sequence: TGCAGCGTTGACAGCTCCTACGAGCAGTACTTC. As protein: CSVDSSYEQYF. The gene calls are TRBV29-1 and TRBJ2-7; unclear D gene. V was trimmed by 3 bases and J by 0 bases, leaving 3 bases between them. CDR1 and CDR2 (germline): SQVTM, ANQGSEA. This CDR3 has 11 amino acids.

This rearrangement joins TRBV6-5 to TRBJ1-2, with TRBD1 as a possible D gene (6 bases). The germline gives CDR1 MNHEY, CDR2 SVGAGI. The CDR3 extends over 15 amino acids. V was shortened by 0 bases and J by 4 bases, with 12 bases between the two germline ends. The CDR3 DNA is TGTGCCAGCAGTTACTCCGCAGGGGCGGTCTATGGCTACACCTTC. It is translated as CASSYSAGAVYGYTF.

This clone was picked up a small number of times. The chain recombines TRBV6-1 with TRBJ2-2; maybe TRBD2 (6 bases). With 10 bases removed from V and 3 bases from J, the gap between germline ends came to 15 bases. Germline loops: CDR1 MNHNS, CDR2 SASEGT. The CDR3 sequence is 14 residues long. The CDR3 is CATTGWGDTGELFF. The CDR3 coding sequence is TGTGCCACCACGGGATGGGGGGACACCGGGGAGCTGTTTTTT.

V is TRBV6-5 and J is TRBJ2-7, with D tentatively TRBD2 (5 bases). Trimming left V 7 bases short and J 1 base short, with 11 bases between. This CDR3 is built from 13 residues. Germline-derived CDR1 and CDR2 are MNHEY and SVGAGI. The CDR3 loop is CASTPGSSYEQYF. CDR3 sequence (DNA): TGTGCCAGCACCCCGGGGTCTTCCTACGAGCAGTACTTC.

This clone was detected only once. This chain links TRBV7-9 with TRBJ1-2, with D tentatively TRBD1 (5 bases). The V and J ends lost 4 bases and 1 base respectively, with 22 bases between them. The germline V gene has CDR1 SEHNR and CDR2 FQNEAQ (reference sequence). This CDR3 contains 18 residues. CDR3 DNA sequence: TGTGCCAGCAGCTGGATGGGGGGGGTCCCCTCTCTTAACTATGGCTACACCTTC. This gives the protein CASSWMGGVPSLNYGYTF.

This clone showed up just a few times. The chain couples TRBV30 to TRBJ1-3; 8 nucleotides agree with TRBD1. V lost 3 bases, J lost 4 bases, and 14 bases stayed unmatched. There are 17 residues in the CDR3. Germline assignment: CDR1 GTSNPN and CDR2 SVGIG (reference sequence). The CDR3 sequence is CAWRGGTGSSGGNTIYF. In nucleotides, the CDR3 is TGTGCCTGGAGGGGGGGGACAGGCTCTTCTGGAGGAAACACCATATATTTT.

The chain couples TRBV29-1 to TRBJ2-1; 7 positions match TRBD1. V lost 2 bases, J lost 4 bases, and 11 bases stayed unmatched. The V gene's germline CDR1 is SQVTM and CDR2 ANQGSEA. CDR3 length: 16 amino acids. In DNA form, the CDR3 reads TGCAGCGTTGAATATCTTGTCCAGGGGGTATACAATGAGCAGTTCTTC. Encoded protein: CSVEYLVQGVYNEQFF.

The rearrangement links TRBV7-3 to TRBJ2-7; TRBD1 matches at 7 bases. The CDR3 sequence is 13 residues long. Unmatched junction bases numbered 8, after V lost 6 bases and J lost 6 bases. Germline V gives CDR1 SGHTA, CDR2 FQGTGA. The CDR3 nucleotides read TGTGCCAGCAGGGCAACAGGGGCGCGCGAGCAGTACTTC. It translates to CASRATGAREQYF.

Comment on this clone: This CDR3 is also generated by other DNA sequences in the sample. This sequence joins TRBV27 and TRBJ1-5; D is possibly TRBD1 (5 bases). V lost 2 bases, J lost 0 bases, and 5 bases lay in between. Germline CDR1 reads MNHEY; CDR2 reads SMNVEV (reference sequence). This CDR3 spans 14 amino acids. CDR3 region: CASSLQGSNQPQHF. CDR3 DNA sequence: TGTGCCAGCAGTTTACAGGGTAGCAATCAGCCCCAGCATTTT.

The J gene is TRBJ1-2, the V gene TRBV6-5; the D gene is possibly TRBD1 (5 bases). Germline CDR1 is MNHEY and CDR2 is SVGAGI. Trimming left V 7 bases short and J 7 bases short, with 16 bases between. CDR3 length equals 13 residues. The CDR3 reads CASMRPGGFGYTF. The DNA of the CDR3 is TGTGCCAGCATGAGGCCGGGGGGATTTGGCTACACCTTC.

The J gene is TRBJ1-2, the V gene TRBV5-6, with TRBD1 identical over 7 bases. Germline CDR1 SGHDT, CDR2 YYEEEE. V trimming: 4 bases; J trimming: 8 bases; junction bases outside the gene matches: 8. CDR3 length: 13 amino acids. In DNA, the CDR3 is TGTGCCAGCAGCCTCGGGACAGCCGAAGGCTACACCTTC. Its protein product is CASSLGTAEGYTF. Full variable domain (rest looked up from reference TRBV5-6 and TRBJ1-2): DAGVTQSPTHLIKTRGQQVTLRCSPKSGHDTVSWYQQALGQGPQFIFQYYEEEERQRGNFPDRFSGHQFPNYSSELNVNALLLGDSALYLCASSLGTAEGYTFGSGTRLTVV.

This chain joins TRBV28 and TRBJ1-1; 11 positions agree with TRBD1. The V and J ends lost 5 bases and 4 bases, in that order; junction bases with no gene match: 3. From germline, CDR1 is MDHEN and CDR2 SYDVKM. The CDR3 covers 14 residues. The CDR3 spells CASSRTGGSTEAFF. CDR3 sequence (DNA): TGTGCCAGCAGTCGGACAGGGGGCAGCACTGAAGCTTTCTTT.

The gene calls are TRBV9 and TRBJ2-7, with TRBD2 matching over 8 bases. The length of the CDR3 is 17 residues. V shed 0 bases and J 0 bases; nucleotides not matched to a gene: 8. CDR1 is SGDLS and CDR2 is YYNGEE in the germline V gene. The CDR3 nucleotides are TGTGCCAGCAGCGTAGATATTAGCGGGGCTCTCTCCTACGAGCAGTACTTC. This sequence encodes CASSVDISGALSYEQYF.

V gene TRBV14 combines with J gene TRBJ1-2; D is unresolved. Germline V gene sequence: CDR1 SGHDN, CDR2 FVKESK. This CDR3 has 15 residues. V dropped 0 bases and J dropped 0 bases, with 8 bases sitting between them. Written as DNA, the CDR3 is TGTGCCAGCAGCCAAGACGACGGGTCTAACTATGGCTACACCTTC. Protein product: CASSQDDGSNYGYTF.

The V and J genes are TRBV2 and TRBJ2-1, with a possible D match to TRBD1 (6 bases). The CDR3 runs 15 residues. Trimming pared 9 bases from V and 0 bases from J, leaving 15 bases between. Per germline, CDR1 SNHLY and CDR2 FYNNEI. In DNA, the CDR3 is TGTGCCAGAAGGAGGTGGGGGCGCTCCTACAATGAGCAGTTCTTC. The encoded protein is CARRRWGRSYNEQFF.

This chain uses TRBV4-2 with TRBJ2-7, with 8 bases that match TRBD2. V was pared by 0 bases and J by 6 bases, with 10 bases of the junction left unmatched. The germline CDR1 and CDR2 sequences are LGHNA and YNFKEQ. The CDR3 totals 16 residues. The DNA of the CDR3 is TGTGCCAGCAGCCAAGATATGGAGATAGCGGGACGCGAGCAGTACTTC. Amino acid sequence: CASSQDMEIAGREQYF.

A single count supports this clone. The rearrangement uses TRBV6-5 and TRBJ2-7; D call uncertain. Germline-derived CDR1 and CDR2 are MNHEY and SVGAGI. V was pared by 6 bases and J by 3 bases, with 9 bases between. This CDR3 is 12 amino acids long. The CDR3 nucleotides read TGTGCCAGCAGCCACAACAGCTACGAGCAGTACTTC. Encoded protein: CASSHNSYEQYF.

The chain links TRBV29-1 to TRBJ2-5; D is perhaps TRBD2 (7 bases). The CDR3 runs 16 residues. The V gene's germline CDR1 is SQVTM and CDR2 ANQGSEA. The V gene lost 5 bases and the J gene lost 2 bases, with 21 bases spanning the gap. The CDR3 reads CSVTLGGGRGQETQYF. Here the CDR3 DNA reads TGCAGCGTTACTTTAGGGGGGGGAAGGGGTCAAGAGACCCAGTACTTC.

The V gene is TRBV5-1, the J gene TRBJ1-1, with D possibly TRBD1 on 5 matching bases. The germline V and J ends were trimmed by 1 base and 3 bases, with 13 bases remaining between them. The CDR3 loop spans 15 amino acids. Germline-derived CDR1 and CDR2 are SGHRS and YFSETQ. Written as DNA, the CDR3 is TGCGCCAGCAGCTTGAAGACAGTTCAGGACACTGAAGCTTTCTTT. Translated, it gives CASSLKTVQDTEAFF.

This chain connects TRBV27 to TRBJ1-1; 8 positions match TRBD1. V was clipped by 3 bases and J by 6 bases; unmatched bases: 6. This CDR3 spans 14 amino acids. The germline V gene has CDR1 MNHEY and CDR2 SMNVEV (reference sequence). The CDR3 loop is CASSFFTGGAEAFF. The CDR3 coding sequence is TGTGCCAGCAGTTTTTTTACAGGGGGGGCTGAAGCTTTCTTT.

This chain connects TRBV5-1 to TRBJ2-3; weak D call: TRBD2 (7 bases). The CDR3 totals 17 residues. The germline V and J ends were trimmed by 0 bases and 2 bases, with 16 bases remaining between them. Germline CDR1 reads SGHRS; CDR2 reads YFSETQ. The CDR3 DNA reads TGCGCCAGCAGCTTGGCCCGCTCAGGGGACTACACAGATACGCAGTATTTT. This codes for CASSLARSGDYTDTQYF.

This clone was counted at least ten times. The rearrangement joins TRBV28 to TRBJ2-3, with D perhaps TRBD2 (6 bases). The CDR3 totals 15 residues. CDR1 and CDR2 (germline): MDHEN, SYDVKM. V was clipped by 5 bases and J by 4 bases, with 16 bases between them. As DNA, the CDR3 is TGTGCCAGCAGTCTTCGGGACTTCGGGGCAGATACGCAGTATTTT. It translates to CASSLRDFGADTQYF.

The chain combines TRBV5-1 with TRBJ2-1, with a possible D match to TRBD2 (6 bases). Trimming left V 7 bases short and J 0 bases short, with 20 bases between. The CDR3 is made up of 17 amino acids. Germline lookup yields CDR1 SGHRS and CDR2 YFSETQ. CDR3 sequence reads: CASSRRSGPSSYNEQFF. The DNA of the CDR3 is TGCGCCAGCTCACGGCGTAGCGGTCCTAGCTCCTACAATGAGCAGTTCTTC.

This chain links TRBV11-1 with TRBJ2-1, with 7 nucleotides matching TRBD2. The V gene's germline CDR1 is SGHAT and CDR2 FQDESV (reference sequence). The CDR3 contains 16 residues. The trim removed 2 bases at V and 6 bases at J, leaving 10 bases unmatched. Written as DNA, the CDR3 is TGTGCCAGCAGCTTAATTTGGCGGGGGAGGTCCAATGAGCAGTTCTTC. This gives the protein CASSLIWRGRSNEQFF.

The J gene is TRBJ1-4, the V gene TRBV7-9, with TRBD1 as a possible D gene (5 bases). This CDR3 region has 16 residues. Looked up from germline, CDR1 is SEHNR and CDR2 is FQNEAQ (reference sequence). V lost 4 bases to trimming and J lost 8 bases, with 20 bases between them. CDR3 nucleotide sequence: TGTGCCAGCAGCTGGCCGATTGGGAGGGGCGAGGAAAAACTGTTTTTT. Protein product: CASSWPIGRGEEKLFF.

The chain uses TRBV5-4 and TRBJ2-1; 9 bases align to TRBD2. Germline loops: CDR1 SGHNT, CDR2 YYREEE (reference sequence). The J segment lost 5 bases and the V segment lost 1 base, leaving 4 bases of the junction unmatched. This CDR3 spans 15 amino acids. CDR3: CASSLWASGNNEQFF. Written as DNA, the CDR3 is TGTGCCAGCAGCTTGTGGGCTAGCGGGAACAATGAGCAGTTCTTC.